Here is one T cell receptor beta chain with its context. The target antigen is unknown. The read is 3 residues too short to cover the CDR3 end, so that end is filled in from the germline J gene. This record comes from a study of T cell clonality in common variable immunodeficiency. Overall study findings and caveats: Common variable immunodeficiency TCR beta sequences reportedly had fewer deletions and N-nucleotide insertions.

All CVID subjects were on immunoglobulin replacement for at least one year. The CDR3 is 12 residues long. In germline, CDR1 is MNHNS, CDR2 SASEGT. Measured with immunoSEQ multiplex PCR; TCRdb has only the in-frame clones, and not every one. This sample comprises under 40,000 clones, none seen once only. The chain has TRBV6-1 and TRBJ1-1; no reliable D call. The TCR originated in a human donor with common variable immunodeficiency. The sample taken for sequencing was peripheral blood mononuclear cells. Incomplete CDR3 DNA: TGTGCCAGCAGTGAAAACGGTTTACGA. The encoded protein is CASSENGLR. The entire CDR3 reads CASSENGLRAFF.